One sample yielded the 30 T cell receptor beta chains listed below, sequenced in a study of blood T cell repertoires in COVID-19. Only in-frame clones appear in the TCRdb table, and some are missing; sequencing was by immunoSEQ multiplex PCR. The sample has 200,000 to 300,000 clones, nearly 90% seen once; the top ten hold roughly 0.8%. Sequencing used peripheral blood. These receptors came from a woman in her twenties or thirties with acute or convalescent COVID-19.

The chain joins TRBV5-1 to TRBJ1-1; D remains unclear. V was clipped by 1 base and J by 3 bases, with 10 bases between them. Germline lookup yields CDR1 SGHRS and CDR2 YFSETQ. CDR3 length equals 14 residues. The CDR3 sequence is CASSLREADTEAFF. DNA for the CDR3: TGCGCCAGCAGCTTGAGGGAAGCGGACACTGAAGCTTTCTTT.

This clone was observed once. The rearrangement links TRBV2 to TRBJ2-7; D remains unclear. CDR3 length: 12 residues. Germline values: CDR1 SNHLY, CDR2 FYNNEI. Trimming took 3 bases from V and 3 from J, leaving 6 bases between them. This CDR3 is CASSDTSYEQYF. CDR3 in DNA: TGTGCCAGCAGTGATACCAGCTACGAGCAGTACTTC.

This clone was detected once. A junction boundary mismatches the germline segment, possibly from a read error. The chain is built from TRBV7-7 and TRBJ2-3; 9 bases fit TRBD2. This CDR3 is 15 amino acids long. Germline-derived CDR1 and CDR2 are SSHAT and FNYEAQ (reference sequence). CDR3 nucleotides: TGTGCTAGCAGCGAAACTAGCGGGCGCTCAGATACGCAGTATTTT. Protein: CASSETSGRSDTQYF.

CDR3 region: CASSQVRSYGYTF. In DNA form, the CDR3 reads TGTGCCAGCAGCCAAGTTAGATCCTATGGCTACACCTTC. The rearrangement links TRBV3-1 (or the pseudogene TRBV3-2) to TRBJ1-2; no definite D call. The V end was cut by 1 base, the J end by 4 bases, with 7 bases between. The CDR3 totals 13 residues. Germline CDR1 is LGHDT and CDR2 is YNNKEL (reference sequence).

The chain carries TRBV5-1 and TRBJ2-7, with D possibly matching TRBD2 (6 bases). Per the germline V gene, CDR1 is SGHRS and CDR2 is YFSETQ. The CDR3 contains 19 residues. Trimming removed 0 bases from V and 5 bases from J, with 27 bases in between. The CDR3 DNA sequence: TGCGCCAGCAGCTTGGGGGGCCTAGCGAGAGATCGCTTCTACCACGAGCAGTACTTC. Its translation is CASSLGGLARDRFYHEQYF.

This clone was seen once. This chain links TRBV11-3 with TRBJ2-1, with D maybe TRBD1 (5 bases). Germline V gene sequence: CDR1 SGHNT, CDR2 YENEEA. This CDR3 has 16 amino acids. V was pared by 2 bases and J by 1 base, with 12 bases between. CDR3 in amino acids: CASSLIGGASYNEQFF. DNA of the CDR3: TGTGCCAGCAGCTTAATAGGTGGGGCTTCCTACAATGAGCAGTTCTTC.

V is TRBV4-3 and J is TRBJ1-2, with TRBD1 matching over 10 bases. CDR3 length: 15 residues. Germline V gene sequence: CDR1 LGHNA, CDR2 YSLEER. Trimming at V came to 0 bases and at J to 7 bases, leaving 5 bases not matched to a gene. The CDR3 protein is CASSQEGGQGFGYTF. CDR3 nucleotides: TGCGCCAGCAGCCAAGAGGGGGGACAGGGGTTTGGCTACACCTTC.

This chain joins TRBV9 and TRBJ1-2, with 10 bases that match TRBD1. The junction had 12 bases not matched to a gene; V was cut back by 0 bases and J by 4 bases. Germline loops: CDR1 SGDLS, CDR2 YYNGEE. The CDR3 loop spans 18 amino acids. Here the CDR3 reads CASSVDPTGGDTFYGYTF. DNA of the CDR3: TGTGCCAGCAGCGTAGACCCGACAGGGGGCGATACCTTCTATGGCTACACCTTC. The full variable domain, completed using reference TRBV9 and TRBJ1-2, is DSGVTQTPKHLITATGQRVTLRCSPRSGDLSVYWYQQSLDQGLQFLIQYYNGEERAKGNILERFSAQQFPDLHSELNLSSLELGDSALYFCASSVDPTGGDTFYGYTFGSGTRLTVV.

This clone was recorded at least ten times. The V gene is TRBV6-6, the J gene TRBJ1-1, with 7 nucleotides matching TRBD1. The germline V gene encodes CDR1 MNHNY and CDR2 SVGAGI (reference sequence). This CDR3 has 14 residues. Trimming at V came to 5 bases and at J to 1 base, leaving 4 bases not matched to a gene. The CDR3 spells CASSIGTANTEAFF. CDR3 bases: TGTGCCAGCAGTATCGGGACAGCGAACACTGAAGCTTTCTTT.

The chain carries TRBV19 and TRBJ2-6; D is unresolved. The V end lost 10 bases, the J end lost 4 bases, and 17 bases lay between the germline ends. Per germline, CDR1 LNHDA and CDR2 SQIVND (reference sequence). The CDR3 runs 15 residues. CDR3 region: CATSWYLAGANVLTF. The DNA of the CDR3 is TGTGCCACCTCCTGGTATCTTGCGGGGGCCAACGTCCTGACTTTC.

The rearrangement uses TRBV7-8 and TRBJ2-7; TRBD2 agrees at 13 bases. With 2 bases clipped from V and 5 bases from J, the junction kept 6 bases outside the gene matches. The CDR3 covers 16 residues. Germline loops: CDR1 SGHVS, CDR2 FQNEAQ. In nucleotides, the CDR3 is TGTGCCAGCAGCTTACCAGGGACTAGCGGGACCCACGAGCAGTACTTC. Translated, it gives CASSLPGTSGTHEQYF.

The CDR3: CASRSETGVGEQYF. For the CDR3, the DNA is TGTGCAAGTCGCTCGGAGACAGGGGTAGGCGAGCAGTACTTC. The chain uses TRBV12-2 and TRBJ2-7; the table names TRBD1, a call not compared with the DNA. TRBV12-2 counts as a pseudogene. CDR3 length: 14 amino acids.

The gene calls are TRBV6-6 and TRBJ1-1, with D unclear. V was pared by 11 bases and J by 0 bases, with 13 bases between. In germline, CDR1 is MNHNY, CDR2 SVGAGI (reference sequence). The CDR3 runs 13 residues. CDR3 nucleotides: TGTGCCGAGACCTTGGGCATGAACACTGAAGCTTTCTTT. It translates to CAETLGMNTEAFF.

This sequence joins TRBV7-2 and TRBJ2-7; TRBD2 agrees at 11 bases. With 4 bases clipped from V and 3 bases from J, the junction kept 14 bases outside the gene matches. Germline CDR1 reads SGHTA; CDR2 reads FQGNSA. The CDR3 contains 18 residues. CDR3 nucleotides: TGTGCCAGCAGCTCCCCCACTAGTAGCGGGAGGGCCATCTACGAGCAGTACTTC. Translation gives CASSSPTSSGRAIYEQYF.

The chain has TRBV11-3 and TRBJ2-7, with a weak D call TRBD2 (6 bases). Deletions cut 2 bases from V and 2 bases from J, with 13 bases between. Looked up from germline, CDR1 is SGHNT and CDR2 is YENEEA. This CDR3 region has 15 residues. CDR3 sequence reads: CASSLTRGAAYEQYF. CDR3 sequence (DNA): TGTGCCAGCAGCTTAACTCGCGGGGCCGCCTACGAGCAGTACTTC. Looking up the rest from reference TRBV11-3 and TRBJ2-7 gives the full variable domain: EAGVVQSPRYKIIEKKQPVAFWCNPISGHNTLYWYLQNLGQGPELLIRYENEEAVDDSQLPKDRFSAERLKGVDSTLKIQPAELGDSAVYLCASSLTRGAAYEQYFGPGTRLTVT.

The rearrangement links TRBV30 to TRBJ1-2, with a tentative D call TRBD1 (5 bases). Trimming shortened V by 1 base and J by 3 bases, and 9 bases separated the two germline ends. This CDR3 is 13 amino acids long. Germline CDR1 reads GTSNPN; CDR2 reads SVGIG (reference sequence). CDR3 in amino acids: CAWSDRLHYGYTF. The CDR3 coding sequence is TGTGCCTGGAGTGACAGGCTCCACTATGGCTACACCTTC.

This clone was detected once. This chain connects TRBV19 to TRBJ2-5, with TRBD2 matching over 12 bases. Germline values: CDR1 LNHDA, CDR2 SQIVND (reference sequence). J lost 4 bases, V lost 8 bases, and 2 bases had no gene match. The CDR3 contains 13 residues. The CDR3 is CASGLAGRETQYF. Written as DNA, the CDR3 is TGTGCCAGTGGACTAGCGGGACGAGAGACCCAGTACTTC. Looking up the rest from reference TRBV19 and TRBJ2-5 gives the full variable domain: DGGITQSPKYLFRKEGQNVTLSCEQNLNHDAMYWYRQDPGQGLRLIYYSQIVNDFQKGDIAEGYSVSREKKESFPLTVTSAQKNPTAFYLCASGLAGRETQYFGPGTRLLVL.

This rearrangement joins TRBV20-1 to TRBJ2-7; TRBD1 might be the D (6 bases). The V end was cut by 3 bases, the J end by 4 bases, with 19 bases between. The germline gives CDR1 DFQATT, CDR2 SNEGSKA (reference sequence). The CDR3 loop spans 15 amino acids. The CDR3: CSASSPQGKAYEQYF. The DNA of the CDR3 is TGCAGTGCTAGTTCACCCCAGGGGAAGGCGTACGAGCAGTACTTC.

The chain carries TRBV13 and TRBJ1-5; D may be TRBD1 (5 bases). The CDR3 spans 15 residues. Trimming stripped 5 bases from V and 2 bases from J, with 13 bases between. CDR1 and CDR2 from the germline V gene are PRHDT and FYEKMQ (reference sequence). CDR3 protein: CASSLGWGGNQPQHF. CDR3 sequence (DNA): TGTGCCAGCAGCCTCGGGTGGGGCGGCAATCAGCCCCAGCATTTT.

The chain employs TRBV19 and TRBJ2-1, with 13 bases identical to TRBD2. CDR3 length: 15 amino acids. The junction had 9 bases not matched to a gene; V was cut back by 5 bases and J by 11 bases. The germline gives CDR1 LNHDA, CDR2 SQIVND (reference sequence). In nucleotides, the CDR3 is TGTGCCAGTAGTGGGACTAGCGGGACCCTCTTAAAGCAGTTCTTC. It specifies CASSGTSGTLLKQFF. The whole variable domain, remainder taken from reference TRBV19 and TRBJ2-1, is DGGITQSPKYLFRKEGQNVTLSCEQNLNHDAMYWYRQDPGQGLRLIYYSQIVNDFQKGDIAEGYSVSREKKESFPLTVTSAQKNPTAFYLCASSGTSGTLLKQFFGPGTRLTVL.

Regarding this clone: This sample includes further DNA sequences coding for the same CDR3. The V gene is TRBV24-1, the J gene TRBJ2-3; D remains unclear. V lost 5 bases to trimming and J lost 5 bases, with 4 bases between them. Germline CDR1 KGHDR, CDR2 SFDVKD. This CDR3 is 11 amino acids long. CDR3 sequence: CATSAGDTQYF. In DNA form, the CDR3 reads TGTGCCACCAGTGCCGGAGATACGCAGTATTTT.

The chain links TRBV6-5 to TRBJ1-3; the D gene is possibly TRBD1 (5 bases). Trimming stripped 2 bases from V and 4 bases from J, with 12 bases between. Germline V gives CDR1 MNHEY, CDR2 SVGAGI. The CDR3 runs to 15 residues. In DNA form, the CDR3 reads TGTGCCAGCAGTTACGGGGTAGGGGTGGGAAACACCATATATTTT. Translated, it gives CASSYGVGVGNTIYF.

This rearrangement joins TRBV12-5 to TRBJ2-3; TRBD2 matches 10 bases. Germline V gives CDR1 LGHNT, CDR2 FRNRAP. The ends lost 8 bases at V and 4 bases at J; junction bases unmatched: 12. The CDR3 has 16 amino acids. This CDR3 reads CASSTGLAPRADTQYF. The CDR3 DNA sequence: TGTGCTAGTTCTACGGGACTAGCGCCCAGGGCAGATACGCAGTATTTT.

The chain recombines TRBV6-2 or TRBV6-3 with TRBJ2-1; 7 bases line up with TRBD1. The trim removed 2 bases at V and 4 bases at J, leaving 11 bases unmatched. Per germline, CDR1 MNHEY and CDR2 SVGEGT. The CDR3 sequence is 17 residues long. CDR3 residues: CASSYRIEQGTYNEQFF. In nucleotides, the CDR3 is TGTGCCAGCAGTTACCGTATAGAACAGGGGACGTACAATGAGCAGTTCTTC.

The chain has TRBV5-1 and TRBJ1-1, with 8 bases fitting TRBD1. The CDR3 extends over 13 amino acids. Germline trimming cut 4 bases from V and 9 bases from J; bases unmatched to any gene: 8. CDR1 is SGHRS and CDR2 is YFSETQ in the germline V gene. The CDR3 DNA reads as TGCGCCAGCAGCCTAGGACAGGGCGGGAAAGCTTTCTTT. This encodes CASSLGQGGKAFF.

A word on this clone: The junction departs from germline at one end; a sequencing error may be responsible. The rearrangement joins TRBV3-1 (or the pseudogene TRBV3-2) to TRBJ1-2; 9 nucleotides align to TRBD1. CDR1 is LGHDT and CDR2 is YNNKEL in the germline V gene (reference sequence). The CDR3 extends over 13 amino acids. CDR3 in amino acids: CASSLAQGTGFYF. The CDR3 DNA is TGTGCCAGCAGCCTAGCACAGGGGACAGGGTTTTACTTC.

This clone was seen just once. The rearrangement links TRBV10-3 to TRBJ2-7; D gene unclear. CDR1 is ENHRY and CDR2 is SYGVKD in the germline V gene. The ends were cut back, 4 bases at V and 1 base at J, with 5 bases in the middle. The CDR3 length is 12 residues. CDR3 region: CAISGLSYEQYF. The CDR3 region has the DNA TGTGCCATCAGTGGCCTATCCTACGAGCAGTACTTC.

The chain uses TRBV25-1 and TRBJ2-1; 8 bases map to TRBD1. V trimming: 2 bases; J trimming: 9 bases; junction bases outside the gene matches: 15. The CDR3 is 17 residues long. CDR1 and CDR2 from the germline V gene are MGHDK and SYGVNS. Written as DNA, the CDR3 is TGTGCCAGCAGTGAAAATGGAGGACAGGGTCCTAGGGGTGAGCAGTTCTTC. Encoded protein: CASSENGGQGPRGEQFF.

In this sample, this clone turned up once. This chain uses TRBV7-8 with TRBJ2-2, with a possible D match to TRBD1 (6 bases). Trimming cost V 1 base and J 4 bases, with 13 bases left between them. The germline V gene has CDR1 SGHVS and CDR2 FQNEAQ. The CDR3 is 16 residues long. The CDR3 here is CASSLVRAGVTGELFF. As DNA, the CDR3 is TGTGCCAGCAGCTTAGTCAGGGCAGGGGTCACCGGGGAGCTGTTTTTT.

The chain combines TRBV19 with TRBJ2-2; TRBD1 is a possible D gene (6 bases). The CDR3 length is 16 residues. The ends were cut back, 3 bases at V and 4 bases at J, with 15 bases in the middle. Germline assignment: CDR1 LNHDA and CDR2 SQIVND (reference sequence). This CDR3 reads CASSMGAGRATGELFF. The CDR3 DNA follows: TGTGCCAGTAGTATGGGGGCAGGACGGGCCACCGGGGAGCTGTTTTTT. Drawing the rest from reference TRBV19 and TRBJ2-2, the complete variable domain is DGGITQSPKYLFRKEGQNVTLSCEQNLNHDAMYWYRQDPGQGLRLIYYSQIVNDFQKGDIAEGYSVSREKKESFPLTVTSAQKNPTAFYLCASSMGAGRATGELFFGEGSRLTVL.